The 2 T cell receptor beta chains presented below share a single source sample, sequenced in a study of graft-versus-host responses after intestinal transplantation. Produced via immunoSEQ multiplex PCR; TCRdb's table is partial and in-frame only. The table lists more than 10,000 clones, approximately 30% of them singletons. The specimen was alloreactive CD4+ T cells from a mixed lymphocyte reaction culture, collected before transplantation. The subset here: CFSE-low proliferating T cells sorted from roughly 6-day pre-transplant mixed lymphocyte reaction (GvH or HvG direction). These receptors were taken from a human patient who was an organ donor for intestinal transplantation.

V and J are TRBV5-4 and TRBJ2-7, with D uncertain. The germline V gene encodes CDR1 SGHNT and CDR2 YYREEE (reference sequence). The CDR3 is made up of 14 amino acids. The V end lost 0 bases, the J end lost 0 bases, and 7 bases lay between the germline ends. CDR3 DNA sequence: TGTGCCAGCAGCTTGGCAGGTAACTCCTACGAGCAGTACTTC. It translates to CASSLAGNSYEQYF.

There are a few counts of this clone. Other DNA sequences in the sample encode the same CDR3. The CDR3 sequence: CASSFDRGPSGYTF. CDR3 coding DNA: TGTGCCAGCAGCTTCGACAGGGGGCCCTCTGGCTACACCTTC. The rearrangement joins TRBV7-2 to TRBJ1-2, with 10 nucleotides matching TRBD1. Looked up from germline, CDR1 is SGHTA and CDR2 is FQGNSA. This CDR3 region has 14 residues. Germline trimming cut 3 bases from V and 7 bases from J; bases unmatched to any gene: 5.